This T cell receptor (beta chain) was sequenced during a study of blood T cells in healthy people across ages. This clonotype was seen only a few times. CDR1 is MNHEY and CDR2 is SMNVEV in the germline V gene (reference sequence). CDR3 length: 14 amino acids. With a J-beta primer mix and a sample-barcoded 5' primer, a second PCR ran about 7 to 12 cycles. TCRdb called the 5' RACE reads again in MiXCR, with one record for every CDR3 protein. The sample holds 500,000 to 550,000 distinct CDR3 sequences, nearly 25% seen once. The data also belong to a second study, concerning T cells of mothers and their children.

The clonotype originates from a boy between 10 and 17 years old in good health. The sequencing sample was made of blood. The chain carries TRBV27 and TRBJ2-1; TRBD1 matches 7 bases. The J call may not be correct, given that the DNA end is closer to TRBJ2-5. The CDR3 is CASSLWDSGETQYF. In DNA form, the CDR3 reads TGTGCCAGCAGTTTATGGGACAGCGGAGAGACCCAGTACTTC.